This is a list of T cell receptor beta chains from one sample in a study of blood T cell repertoires in COVID-19. This table comes from immunoSEQ multiplex PCR, and its TCRdb copy is limited to in-frame clones, with some not included. The table lists tens of thousands of clones, 70% to 90% of them singletons. The specimen sequenced was peripheral blood. Receptor source: a human donor in a cohort sampled during active COVID-19. Each CDR3 is given with its conserved first and last residue. Each record gives: clone size, J gene, D gene, V gene, CDR3 DNA, CDR3 protein. The D gene is left open where the match is weak. A clone size is listed for some rows: how often the clone was seen (once, few, many), or a class if it is expanded.

- | TRBJ2-3 | TRBD2 | TRBV4-1 | TGCGCCAGCAGCCAAACCGGGACTAGCGGCACAGATACGCAGTATTTT | CASSQTGTSGTDTQYF
- | TRBJ1-2 | - | TRBV24-1 | TGTGCCACCAGTGACGCCGGGGGCTATGGCTACACCTTC | CATSDAGGYGYTF
- | TRBJ1-3 | - | TRBV2 | TGTGCCAGCAGTGATTTCGGGGGGCTAGCAGGAAACACCATATATTTT | CASSDFGGLAGNTIYF
- | TRBJ1-1 | - | TRBV29-1 | TGCAGCGTTTCACAAGGGGGGAACACTGAAGCTTTCTTT | CSVSQGGNTEAFF
few | TRBJ2-1 | - | TRBV12-3/TRBV12-4 | TGTGCCAGCAGCCCGCCGAGATACAATGAGCAGTTCTTC | CASSPPRYNEQFF
- | TRBJ2-7 | - | TRBV11-2 | TGTGCCAGCAGCCCCTTCGGTGGTAACTACGAGCAGTACTTC | CASSPFGGNYEQYF
once | TRBJ2-3 | TRBD2 | TRBV10-3 | TGTGCCATCAGTATGGGACTAGCGGGGGGAGATACGCAGTATTTT | CAISMGLAGGDTQYF
- | TRBJ1-3 | - | TRBV7-3 | TGTGCCAGCAGCTTACAGGCCGCCACTGGAAACACCATATATTTT | CASSLQAATGNTIYF
- | TRBJ2-1 | - | TRBV6-2/TRBV6-3 | TGTGCCAGCAGTTGGGGTCTCGTCTCGGGGGTCTCCTACAATGAGCAGTTCTTC | CASSWGLVSGVSYNEQFF
- | TRBJ2-3 | - | TRBV4-2 | TGTGCCAGCAGCCAAGCTCTAACAGATACGCAGTATTTT | CASSQALTDTQYF
- | TRBJ2-1 | - | TRBV12-3/TRBV12-4 | TGTGCCAGCAGTCCCTTTGAGGCCAATGAGCAGTTCTTC | CASSPFEANEQFF
- | TRBJ2-7 | TRBD2 | TRBV12-3/TRBV12-4 | TGTGCCAGCAGCATAGCGGGGGGGGTAGAGCAGTACTTC | CASSIAGGVEQYF
- | TRBJ1-2 | - | TRBV10-3 | TGTGCCATCAGTTTCGACGAGGGAGGATATGGCTACACCTTC | CAISFDEGGYGYTF
- | TRBJ1-5 | TRBD1 | TRBV6-2/TRBV6-3 | TGTGCCAGCAGTTATGGGGGGACAGGAGGTCAGCCCCAGCATTTT | CASSYGGTGGQPQHF
- | TRBJ1-4 | - | TRBV5-1 | TGCGCCAGCAGCTCGGAGGGTGCCGCTAATGAAAAACTGTTTTTT | CASSSEGAANEKLFF
- | TRBJ2-5 | TRBD2 | TRBV11-2 | TGTGCCAGCAGCTTAGGACCAGCGGGGGGGCCCGAGACCCAGTACTTC | CASSLGPAGGPETQYF
- | TRBJ1-2 | TRBD1 | TRBV5-1 | TGCGCCAGCAGCCGAACGACAGGGTCTCTAGACGGCTACACCTTC | CASSRTTGSLDGYTF
- | TRBJ1-2 | - | TRBV6-5 | TGTGCCAGCAGTTACTCGCGGGTGAACTATGGCTACACCTTC | CASSYSRVNYGYTF
- | TRBJ2-5 | TRBD2 | TRBV7-2 | TGTGCCAGCAGCTTATGGGGGGGGGAGACCCAGTACTTC | CASSLWGGETQYF
- | TRBJ1-4 | - | TRBV7-9 | TGTGCCAGCAGCCCCACTTCGGGGGAAAAACTGTTTTTT | CASSPTSGEKLFF
- | TRBJ1-5 | - | TRBV28 | TGTGCCAGCAGTTTCCAAAATCAGCCCCAGCATTTT | CASSFQNQPQHF
medium-sized | TRBJ1-6 | TRBD1 | TRBV19 | TGTGCCAGTAGTACGGACAGGAAGGGTTCACCCCTCCACTTT | CASSTDRKGSPLHF
- | TRBJ2-3 | - | TRBV5-4 | TGTGCCAGCAGCCGAGAGTTGGGCCTAAACACAGATACGCAGTATTTT | CASSRELGLNTDTQYF
- | TRBJ2-5 | - | TRBV3-1/TRBV3-2 | TGTGCCAGCAGCCAAAACCCGGGGGGCGGACAAGAGACCCAGTACTTC | CASSQNPGGGQETQYF
- | TRBJ1-6 | TRBD1 | TRBV19 | TGTGCCAGTAGTAGCGGCGGGACAGGAAATTCACCCCTCCACTTT | CASSSGGTGNSPLHF
- | TRBJ1-6 | - | TRBV2 | TGTGCCAGCAGTGACAGGGCTCCCAGCTCCTATAATTCACCCCTCCACTTT | CASSDRAPSSYNSPLHF
- | TRBJ1-1 | TRBD1 | TRBV24-1 | TGTGCCACCAGTGATATGAGGACAGGGATCCTCACTGAAGCTTTCTTT | CATSDMRTGILTEAFF
- | TRBJ1-3 | - | TRBV18 | TGTGCCAGCTCACAACAGGAGTCTGGAAACACCATATATTTT | CASSQQESGNTIYF
- | TRBJ1-4 | TRBD1 | TRBV2 | TGTGCCAGCAGGGCAGGGGGTTTACGAACTAATGAAAAACTGTTTTTT | CASRAGGLRTNEKLFF
- | TRBJ2-1 | TRBD2 | TRBV7-3 | TGTGCCAGCAGCTTAACTGGACTAGCGTCCGATGAGCAGTTCTTC | CASSLTGLASDEQFF
- | TRBJ1-4 | - | TRBV7-9 | TGTGCCAGCAGCAGGACTGCAACTAATGAAAAACTGTTTTTT | CASSRTATNEKLFF
- | TRBJ1-4 | TRBD1 | TRBV12-5 | TGTGCTAGTGGTTTGGGGGGGACAGGAGGCGAAAAACTGTTTTTT | CASGLGGTGGEKLFF
- | TRBJ2-7 | - | TRBV10-2 | TGCGCCAGCAGTGCGGTCAGGGTGACGTACGAGCAGTACTTC | CASSAVRVTYEQYF
- | TRBJ1-1 | - | TRBV27 | TGTGCCAGCAGTACTAATGACGGAAACACTGAAGCTTTCTTT | CASSTNDGNTEAFF
once | TRBJ2-1 | - | TRBV19 | TGTGCCAGTAGTATTGCGAGAGGGCTGTACAATGAGCAGTTCTTC | CASSIARGLYNEQFF
- | TRBJ2-5 | TRBD1 | TRBV7-3 | TGTGCCAGCAGCTCTGGACAGGGTGGTGAGACCCAGTACTTC | CASSSGQGGETQYF
once | TRBJ2-7 | TRBD2 | TRBV10-3 | TGTGCCATCAGTACTGGACTAGCGGCCTACGAGCAGTACTTC | CAISTGLAAYEQYF
- | TRBJ2-5 | - | TRBV21-1 | TGTGCCAGCAGCAAATTGGGGGGAGGGCAGCAAGAGACCCAGTACTTC | CASSKLGGGQQETQYF
- | TRBJ2-2 | TRBD2 | TRBV7-2 | TGTGCCAGCAGCCCACCCGGACTAGCGGGGCCAAGGGGGGAGCTGTTTTTT | CASSPPGLAGPRGELFF
- | TRBJ2-5 | - | TRBV19 | TGTGCCAGTAGTGCACACACGGGGGAGACCCAGTACTTC | CASSAHTGETQYF
- | TRBJ2-5 | TRBD2 | TRBV18 | TGTGCCAGCTCACCAGGACTAGCGGGAGGAGAGACCCAGTACTTC | CASSPGLAGGETQYF
once | TRBJ2-1 | TRBD1 | TRBV25-1 | TGTGCCAGCACTATGCGTAACAGGGGAGCGAATGAGCAGTTCTTC | CASTMRNRGANEQFF
- | TRBJ2-2 | TRBD1 | TRBV10-2 | TGCGCCAGCAGGCCGACAGGGGGCGGCACCGGGGAGCTGTTTTTT | CASRPTGGGTGELFF
- | TRBJ2-3 | - | TRBV12-3/TRBV12-4 | TGTGCCAGCAGACTAGGGAGCACAGATACGCAGTATTTT | CASRLGSTDTQYF
- | TRBJ1-1 | TRBD1 | TRBV2 | TGTGCCAGCACCGGACAGGGCGGTCGGAGCACTGAAGCTTTCTTT | CASTGQGGRSTEAFF
- | TRBJ2-5 | TRBD1 | TRBV24-1 | TGTGCCACCAGTGCCGGGACAGGGTCAGAGACCCAGTACTTC | CATSAGTGSETQYF
- | TRBJ1-4 | TRBD1 | TRBV19 | TGTGCCAGTAGAAACAGGGGGCGAGATGAAAAACTGTTTTTT | CASRNRGRDEKLFF
few | TRBJ2-7 | TRBD2 | TRBV25-1 | TGTGCCAGCAGTCCGGAGCTAGCGGGGTACGAGCAGTACTTC | CASSPELAGYEQYF
- | TRBJ2-2 | TRBD2 | TRBV11-2 | TGTGCCAGCAGCATCAGATGGGGGGGCACCGGGGAGCTGTTTTTT | CASSIRWGGTGELFF
- | TRBJ1-2 | TRBD1 | TRBV5-4 | TGTGCCAGCGACTCCTATGGGACAGACTACACCTTC | CASDSYGTDYTF
- | TRBJ2-2 | TRBD2 | TRBV27 | TGTGCCAGCAGCTTAATGTTAGCGGGAGTGGCTACCGGGGAGCTGTTTTTT | CASSLMLAGVATGELFF
- | TRBJ2-3 | TRBD2 | TRBV5-8 | TGTGCCAGCAGCTTGGAAGGACTAGCTTCGGCAGATACGCAGTATTTT | CASSLEGLASADTQYF
- | TRBJ2-3 | TRBD2 | TRBV9 | TGTGCCAGCAGCGTACTAGCGGGGGGAAGCACAGATACGCAGTATTTT | CASSVLAGGSTDTQYF
- | TRBJ2-5 | - | TRBV7-9 | TGTGCCAGCAGCCGGCAAACTGAGGGGACCCAGTACTTC | CASSRQTEGTQYF
once | TRBJ2-2 | TRBD2 | TRBV19 | TGTGCCAGTAGTATCCCTAGCGGGGGGCACTACACCGGGGAGCTGTTTTTT | CASSIPSGGHYTGELFF